This TCR beta chain was identified during a study of blood T cell repertoires in COVID-19. The length of the CDR3 is 14 residues. Trimming shortened V by 0 bases and J by 6 bases, and 6 bases separated the two germline ends. Germline CDR1 and CDR2: MNHNY and SVGAGI (reference sequence). Sequencing used immunoSEQ multiplex PCR; TCRdb keeps in-frame clones, though not all of them. The table records 95,000 to 150,000 clones, over 75% of them present only once. The material sequenced was peripheral blood. The receptor comes from a woman aged 70-85 years with acute or convalescent COVID-19. J is TRBJ1-6 and V is TRBV6-6; D is ambiguous. The CDR3 coding sequence is TGTGCCAGCAGTTACTCTGAGTCTAATTCACCCCTCCACTTT. Its translation is CASSYSESNSPLHF.